Following are 14 T cell receptor beta chains from one sample sequenced in a study of quantifying T cell responses using KT2 cells. Study as a whole: cDNA was made from DNase-treated RNA using alpha and beta constant primers.

The cDNA 3' end received a ligated oligonucleotide with a UMI. The first PCR ran about 4 cycles with an equimolar RC1.1 and RC1.2 beta primer mix. TCRdb recomputed calls from the UMI-ligation and nested PCR reads with MiXCR, one row per CDR3 protein. Counted here are over 35,000 distinct CDR3 sequences, about 17% occurring once; the ten biggest clones make up roughly 44%. Sample: PBMCs spiked with cells of the T cell clone KT2. These receptors came from a human donor.

J is TRBJ1-6 and V is TRBV10-2; 8 nucleotides align to TRBD1. CDR1 is WSHSY, CDR2 SAAADI, per germline. This CDR3 contains 15 residues. V shed 8 bases and J 9 bases; nucleotides not matched to a gene: 12. As DNA, the CDR3 is TGCGCCAGCTACGCCACCGGGACAGGACCTTCACCCCTCCACTTT. This encodes CASYATGTGPSPLHF.

The J gene is TRBJ1-5, the V gene TRBV20-1, with 7 positions matching TRBD1. V gave up 0 bases and J gave up 3 bases; unmatched junction bases: 17. The germline CDR1 and CDR2 sequences are DFQATT and SNEGSKA (reference sequence). This CDR3 contains 19 residues. The CDR3, as DNA: TGCAGTGCTAGAGATTTGAGAGAAGGGGGCGACTTCTTCAATCAGCCCCAGCATTTT. As protein: CSARDLREGGDFFNQPQHF.

J is TRBJ2-2 and V is TRBV12-3 or TRBV12-4; D gene ambiguous. V lost 7 bases and J 5 bases, leaving 11 bases between the germline ends. This CDR3 has 13 residues. The CDR3 is CASKLTPTGELFF. The DNA of the CDR3 is TGTGCCAGCAAGTTGACACCTACCGGGGAGCTGTTTTTT.

This clonotype was recorded a few times. Here the CDR3 reads CASSFAGTGGTEAFF. The CDR3 nucleotides read TGTGCCAGCAGCTTTGCCGGGACAGGGGGCACTGAAGCTTTCTTT. This rearrangement joins TRBV7-2 to TRBJ1-1, with 11 positions matching TRBD1. Germline-derived CDR1 and CDR2 are SGHTA and FQGNSA. The CDR3 totals 15 residues. V trimming: 3 bases; J trimming: 4 bases; junction bases outside the gene matches: 4. Supplemented by reference TRBV7-2 and TRBJ1-1, the full variable domain reads GAGVSQSPSNKVTEKGKDVELRCDPISGHTALYWYRQSLGQGLEFLIYFQGNSAPDKSGLPSDRFSAERTGGSVSTLTIQRTQQEDSAVYLCASSFAGTGGTEAFFGQGTRLTVV.

The V and J genes are TRBV27 and TRBJ1-1; D possibly corresponds to TRBD1 (6 bases). This CDR3 is built from 13 residues. Between the trimmed V and J ends, which lost 8 bases and 8 bases, there was a span of 18 bases. CDR1 is MNHEY, CDR2 SMNVEV, per germline (reference sequence). As DNA, the CDR3 is TGTGCCAGCGCCCCTCCAGGGGTAGTAGAAGCTTTCTTT. Translating it yields CASAPPGVVEAFF.

This clonotype was observed a handful of times. The rearrangement joins TRBV11-2 to TRBJ2-5, with D maybe TRBD2 (6 bases). With 2 bases removed from V and 3 bases from J, the gap between germline ends came to 13 bases. Germline V CDR1 and CDR2: SGHAT, FQNNGV. The CDR3 extends over 15 amino acids. This CDR3 is CASSLLRASEETQYF. CDR3 nucleotides: TGTGCCAGCAGCTTATTACGGGCTAGCGAAGAGACCCAGTACTTC. The whole variable domain, remainder taken from reference TRBV11-2 and TRBJ2-5, is EAGVAQSPRYKIIEKRQSVAFWCNPISGHATLYWYQQILGQGPKLLIQFQNNGVVDDSQLPKDRFSAERLKGVDSTLKIQPAKLEDSAVYLCASSLLRASEETQYFGPGTRLLVL.

Only a few counts were recorded for this clonotype. The chain combines TRBV14 with TRBJ1-1; no firm D call. The length of the CDR3 is 11 residues. CDR1 and CDR2 from the germline V gene are SGHDN and FVKESK. V lost 6 bases to trimming and J lost 4 bases, with 6 bases between them. CDR3 in DNA: TGTGCCAGCAGGAGCGGCACTGAAGCTTTCTTT. This gives the protein CASRSGTEAFF.

This clonotype was detected ten times or more. The chain uses TRBV20-1 and TRBJ2-7; D is unclear. Germline V lookup: CDR1 DFQATT, CDR2 SNEGSKA (reference sequence). The CDR3 has 15 amino acids. The V and J ends lost 0 bases and 3 bases respectively, with 15 bases between them. CDR3 bases: TGCAGTGCTAGAGATACCAGCCGAGTTTTCTACGAGCAGTACTTC. Translated: CSARDTSRVFYEQYF.

This clonotype was recorded at least ten times. The chain joins TRBV13 to TRBJ2-3; D not resolved. Trimming removed 3 bases from V and 2 bases from J, with 12 bases in between. The V gene's germline CDR1 is PRHDT and CDR2 FYEKMQ (reference sequence). CDR3 length equals 15 residues. The CDR3 sequence: CASSLPYGPTDTQYF. The DNA for the CDR3 is TGTGCCAGCAGCTTGCCGTATGGGCCCACAGATACGCAGTATTTT.

This rearrangement joins TRBV2 to TRBJ2-2; D call uncertain. Germline-derived CDR1 and CDR2 are SNHLY and FYNNEI. Trimming took 6 bases from V and 4 from J, leaving 9 bases between them. CDR3 size: 13 residues. The CDR3 DNA is TGTGCCAGCAGACCAGAGGTCACCGGGGAGCTGTTTTTT. Protein product: CASRPEVTGELFF. The whole variable domain, remainder taken from reference TRBV2 and TRBJ2-2, is EPEVTQTPSHQVTQMGQEVILRCVPISNHLYFYWYRQILGQKVEFLVSFYNNEISEKSEIFDDQFSVERPDGSNFTLKIRSTKLEDSAMYFCASRPEVTGELFFGEGSRLTVL.

In this sample, this clonotype turned up a few times. A junction end diverges from the germline sequence, so it may reflect a read error. The chain uses TRBV25-1 and TRBJ1-2; D might be TRBD1 (5 bases). The CDR3 spans 13 residues. In germline, CDR1 is MGHDK, CDR2 SYGVNS. CDR3 residues: CASSEGTVFGYNF. CDR3 coding DNA: TGTGCCAGCAGTGAGGGGACCGTTTTTGGCTACAACTTC.

Only a few counts were recorded for this clonotype. Here the CDR3 omits its conserved ending phenylalanine or tryptophan, so a read error is the likely source. Because the CDR3's place on the DNA is in doubt, the DNA is left out and the CDR3 is given as listed by TCRdb. J is TRBJ1-1 and V is TRBV25-1. Germline assignment: CDR1 MGHDK and CDR2 SYGVNS. The CDR3 region is 8 residues in length, termini included. This CDR3 reads CAIPGGIA.

This clonotype appeared many times. The chain is built from TRBV9 and TRBJ2-3; D gene ambiguous. Germline CDR1 SGDLS, CDR2 YYNGEE. V gave up 4 bases and J gave up 1 base, with 4 bases separating them. The CDR3 runs 12 residues. For the CDR3, the DNA is TGTGCCAGCAGCTCCGGCACAGATACGCAGTATTTT. It codes for CASSSGTDTQYF.

This clonotype occurred many times. The CDR3 loop is CASSLAGGPYEQYF. The CDR3, as DNA: TGTGCCAGCAGCTTAGCGGGAGGGCCCTACGAGCAGTACTTC. The V and J genes are TRBV7-6 and TRBJ2-7, with 7 bases aligning to TRBD2. This CDR3 has 14 amino acids. V trimming: 0 bases; J trimming: 2 bases; junction bases outside the gene matches: 1. CDR1 SGHVS and CDR2 FNYEAQ come from the germline V gene.